This T cell receptor beta chain was identified during a study of T cell repertoires in cytomegalovirus infection. The wider study: CMV epitopes, recently identified HLA-C-restricted and well-studied HLA-B-restricted, were used.

TCRdb itself ran the reads through MiXCR, one entry per CDR3 protein. The sample includes 650,000 to 850,000 distinct CDR3 sequences, almost 30% of them seen just once. Regarding this clonotype: What it binds is unknown. One junction end disagrees with the germline gene, perhaps due to a read error.

CDR3 length equals 16 residues. Looked up from germline, CDR1 is MGHRA and CDR2 is YSYEKL. The sequence derives from a human donor in good health (CMV status not recorded). Some clones in this sample may be carry-over from other donors' samples. This sample comprised cultured CD8+ T cells from PBMCs, obtained from culture after CMV antigen stimulation. This chain joins TRBV4-1 and TRBJ1-1; D not resolved. Written as DNA, the CDR3 is TGTGCCAGCAGCCAAGGTGATGTAGCCGTGGGCACTGAAGCTTTCTTT. The encoded protein is CASSQGDVAVGTEAFF.